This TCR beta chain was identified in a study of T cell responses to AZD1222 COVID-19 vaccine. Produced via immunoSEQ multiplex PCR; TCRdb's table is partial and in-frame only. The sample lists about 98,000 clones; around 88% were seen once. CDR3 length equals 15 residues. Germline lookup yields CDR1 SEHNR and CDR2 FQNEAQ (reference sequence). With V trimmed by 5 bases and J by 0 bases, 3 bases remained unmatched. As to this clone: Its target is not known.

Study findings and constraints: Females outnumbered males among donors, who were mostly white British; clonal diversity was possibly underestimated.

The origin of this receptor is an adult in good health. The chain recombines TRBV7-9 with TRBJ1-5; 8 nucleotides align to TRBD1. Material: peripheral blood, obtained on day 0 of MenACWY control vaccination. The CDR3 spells CASSTGTGSNQPQHF. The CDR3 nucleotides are TGTGCCAGCAGCACCGGGACAGGTAGCAATCAGCCCCAGCATTTT.